A single T cell receptor beta chain is shown here with its context. The sample comes from a study of blood T cell repertoires in COVID-19. Study background: Whether acute or convalescent, the COVID-19 samples came from the United States, Italy and Spain. T cells, B-cell-depleted T cells, or PBMCs provided the cDNA or gDNA that served as material.

Germline V gene data show CDR1 as MDHEN and CDR2 as SYDVKM. V gave up 6 bases and J gave up 4 bases, with 12 bases separating them. The CDR3 is made up of 13 amino acids. In the authors' methods: Counts of nucleated cells, estimated from reference gene primer amplification, were obtained. Profiled with immunoSEQ multiplex PCR; TCRdb holds only in-frame clones, not every one. That table is the source of V, J and clone size, and D and trimming were worked out from the DNA. Of under 100,000 clones detected, around 86% appear once; the ten largest clones hold more than 0.95%. Sequenced sample: peripheral blood. The chain carries TRBV28 and TRBJ1-2; D ambiguous. The receptor was derived from a human donor in a cohort sampled during active COVID-19. DNA of the CDR3: TGTGCCAGCAGCCGGGGTGGAAGCTATGGCTACACCTTC. As protein: CASSRGGSYGYTF.